One and the same sample provided the 26 T cell receptor beta chains below, sequenced in a study of CD8+CD57+ T cells in acquired aplastic anemia. Investigators profiled TCR beta VDJ and CDR3 from genomic DNA template. TCRdb processed the reads anew with MiXCR; each CDR3 protein has one entry. The sample holds around 430,000 distinct CDR3 sequences, roughly 34% seen once. Previously, flow cytometry had revealed CD8+CD57+ cell expansion in the patients chosen for sequencing. Material for sequencing was sorted CD4+, CD8+, or CD8+CD57+ T cells (not recorded which) from PBMCs. The receptor set was obtained from a human donor with aplastic anemia.

V and J are TRBV9 and TRBJ2-3; D remains ambiguous. CDR1 is SGDLS, CDR2 YYNGEE, per germline. This CDR3 is built from 14 residues. V was clipped by 7 bases and J by 4 bases, with 16 bases between them. Here the CDR3 DNA reads TGTGCCAGCGCCCCCGGTTTGAGAGCAGATACGCAGTATTTT. Protein: CASAPGLRADTQYF.

The J gene is TRBJ2-5, the V gene TRBV7-2, with D perhaps assigned TRBD1 or TRBD2 (5 bases each). Germline-derived CDR1 and CDR2 are SGHTA and FQGNSA. There are 15 residues in the CDR3. The V end was cut by 5 bases, the J end by 4 bases, with 17 bases between. The CDR3 coding sequence is TGTGCCAGCAGCGCTAAAGGGACGGCCGGAGAGACCCAGTACTTC. Protein product: CASSAKGTAGETQYF.

This clonotype was recorded at least ten times. This sequence joins TRBV19 and TRBJ1-2, with 8 bases that match TRBD1. The CDR3 length is 14 residues. Germline CDR1 and CDR2: LNHDA and SQIVND (reference sequence). J lost 1 base, V lost 5 bases, and 3 bases had no gene match. The CDR3 DNA reads TGTGCCAGTAGTTCCGGACAGGGTAACTATGGCTACACCTTC. It specifies CASSSGQGNYGYTF. The full variable domain, rest sourced from reference TRBV19 and TRBJ1-2, is DGGITQSPKYLFRKEGQNVTLSCEQNLNHDAMYWYRQDPGQGLRLIYYSQIVNDFQKGDIAEGYSVSREKKESFPLTVTSAQKNPTAFYLCASSSGQGNYGYTFGSGTRLTVV.

There are many counts of this clonotype. V usage is TRBV24-1 and J usage is TRBJ1-5, with D hard to call. The germline V gene has CDR1 KGHDR and CDR2 SFDVKD. The CDR3 extends over 13 amino acids. V was shortened by 9 bases and J by 7 bases, with 15 bases between the two germline ends. Here the CDR3 reads CATARGSGQPQHF. The CDR3 nucleotides read TGTGCCACCGCGAGAGGGTCTGGCCAGCCCCAGCATTTT.

The CDR3 here is CASSPLGGLYLVDTQYF. The CDR3 coding sequence is TGTGCCAGCAGCCCTCTTGGAGGACTATATTTGGTAGATACGCAGTATTTT. The chain couples TRBV4-2 to TRBJ2-3, with D possibly matching TRBD2 (6 bases). V lost 4 bases and J lost 5, with 22 bases in between. Germline V gives CDR1 LGHNA, CDR2 YNFKEQ. The CDR3 length is 17 residues.

The chain carries TRBV6-1 and TRBJ1-5; possibly TRBD1 for D (5 bases). The germline V gene encodes CDR1 MNHNS and CDR2 SASEGT. Trimming shortened V by 6 bases and J by 4 bases, and 10 bases separated the two germline ends. The CDR3 consists of 13 residues. The DNA of the CDR3 is TGTGCCAGCAGGCCGCAGGGAAATCAGCCCCAGCATTTT. Amino acid sequence: CASRPQGNQPQHF.

About this clonotype: One junction end does not reproduce the germline sequence, and a read error may be involved. This chain uses TRBV9 with TRBJ2-7, with D tentatively TRBD2 (5 bases). This CDR3 has 12 amino acids. Germline loops: CDR1 SGDLS, CDR2 YYNGEE. The chain's CDR3 is CGSHPGTYEQYF. In nucleotides, the CDR3 is TGTGGCAGCCATCCGGGGACCTACGAGCAGTACTTC.

Ten or more counts support this clonotype. The V call is TRBV19, the J call TRBJ2-7; tentatively, D is TRBD2 (6 bases). This CDR3 contains 13 residues. Between the trimmed V and J ends, which lost 4 bases and 5 bases, there was a span of 12 bases. Germline V CDR1 and CDR2: LNHDA, SQIVND (reference sequence). CDR3 protein: CASSNTGVHEQYF. The DNA of the CDR3 is TGTGCCAGTAGTAATACGGGGGTTCACGAGCAGTACTTC.

V and J are TRBV6-2 or TRBV6-3 and TRBJ1-1, with D possibly being TRBD1 (5 bases). Germline V gene lookup returns CDR1 MNHEY and CDR2 SVGEGT. The V and J ends lost 6 bases and 3 bases respectively, with 14 bases between them. This CDR3 spans 14 amino acids. The CDR3 protein is CASSTTGTHTEAFF. The CDR3 bases are TGTGCCAGCAGCACTACGGGGACCCACACTGAAGCTTTCTTT.

This clonotype was observed a handful of times. The chain combines TRBV24-1 with TRBJ1-6, with D uncertain. V was cut by 3 bases and J by 12 bases, with 8 bases left in between. There are 12 residues in the CDR3. CDR1 is KGHDR and CDR2 is SFDVKD in the germline V gene. The CDR3 region has the DNA TGTGCCACCAGTGATGTCGGCGAACCCCTCCACTTT. Its translation is CATSDVGEPLHF.

This clonotype has at least ten counts. V usage is TRBV19 and J usage is TRBJ1-5; D ambiguous. This CDR3 comprises 15 residues. The germline V gene has CDR1 LNHDA and CDR2 SQIVND (reference sequence). V lost 7 bases and J 0 bases, leaving 13 bases between the germline ends. The CDR3 DNA sequence: TGTGCCAGTACCCCCGGTAGGGTTAGCAATCAGCCCCAGCATTTT. Its translation: CASTPGRVSNQPQHF. Full variable domain (rest looked up from reference TRBV19 and TRBJ1-5): DGGITQSPKYLFRKEGQNVTLSCEQNLNHDAMYWYRQDPGQGLRLIYYSQIVNDFQKGDIAEGYSVSREKKESFPLTVTSAQKNPTAFYLCASTPGRVSNQPQHFGDGTRLSIL.

The chain employs TRBV24-1 and TRBJ2-1; D not certain. Trimming pared 4 bases from V and 6 bases from J, leaving 6 bases between. The CDR3 totals 12 residues. The germline gives CDR1 KGHDR, CDR2 SFDVKD. The CDR3 DNA reads TGTGCCACCAGTGACGGGTGCAATGAGCAGTTCTTC. This gives the protein CATSDGCNEQFF.

There are many counts of this clonotype. V is TRBV5-1 and J is TRBJ2-7; D may correspond to TRBD1 or TRBD2 (5 bases each). The V gene lost 4 bases and the J gene lost 6 bases, with 17 bases spanning the gap. Germline values: CDR1 SGHRS, CDR2 YFSETQ. This CDR3 contains 14 residues. CDR3 residues: CASSEGTPETEQYF. The CDR3 DNA is TGCGCCAGCAGCGAGGGGACCCCCGAGACCGAGCAGTACTTC.

This clonotype was counted ten times or more. The chain combines TRBV25-1 with TRBJ2-1; D is unresolved. In germline, CDR1 is MGHDK, CDR2 SYGVNS. The length of the CDR3 is 16 residues. V was pared by 6 bases and J by 0 bases, with 15 bases between. The CDR3: CASRARAESSYNEQFF. In DNA, the CDR3 is TGTGCCAGCAGGGCCCGGGCCGAGAGCTCCTACAATGAGCAGTTCTTC. Full variable domain (rest looked up from reference TRBV25-1 and TRBJ2-1): EADIYQTPRYLVIGTGKKITLECSQTMGHDKMYWYQQDPGMELHLIHYSYGVNSTEKGDLSSESTVSRIRTEHFPLTLESARPSHTSQYLCASRARAESSYNEQFFGPGTRLTVL.

The rearrangement uses TRBV5-6 and TRBJ1-1; perhaps TRBD1 as D (6 bases). Germline lookup yields CDR1 SGHDT and CDR2 YYEEEE. The CDR3 runs 14 residues. V was trimmed by 6 bases and J by 4 bases, leaving 16 bases between them. The CDR3 nucleotides are TGTGCCAGCACCCCGGGACACGGCGGCACTGAAGCTTTCTTT. It yields the protein CASTPGHGGTEAFF.

Comments on this clonotype: Relative to the germline gene, one junction end is altered; a read error may explain this. This chain connects TRBV9 to TRBJ2-3; D is perhaps TRBD1 (5 bases). This CDR3 comprises 13 residues. Germline V gene data show CDR1 as SGDLS and CDR2 as YYNGEE. CDR3: CASTRRLTGTQYF. CDR3 in DNA: TGTGCCAGCACCCGAAGACTTACAGGTACGCAGTATTTT.

This rearrangement joins TRBV19 to TRBJ2-7; 8 nucleotides match TRBD2. CDR1 LNHDA and CDR2 SQIVND come from the germline V gene (reference sequence). The CDR3 length is 15 residues. The CDR3 here is CARDPIGGRSYEQYF. For the CDR3, the DNA is TGTGCTAGAGACCCAATAGGCGGGAGGTCCTACGAGCAGTACTTC.

V usage is TRBV3-1 and J usage is TRBJ1-1, with 7 bases that match TRBD1. J was trimmed by 7 bases and V by 0 bases; bases with no gene match: 5. Germline V gene lookup returns CDR1 LGHDT and CDR2 YNNKEL (reference sequence). CDR3 size: 14 residues. CDR3 bases: TGTGCCAGCAGCCAAGAGGTCAGGGGGGTTGAAGCTTTCTTT. It is translated as CASSQEVRGVEAFF. The variable domain in full, completed from reference TRBV3-1 and TRBJ1-1, reads DTAVSQTPKYLVTQMGNDKSIKCEQNLGHDTMYWYKQDSKKFLKIMFSYNNKELIINETVPNRFSPKSPDKAHLNLHINSLELGDSAVYFCASSQEVRGVEAFFGQGTRLTVV.

This clonotype was detected a few times. A read error is possible here, since a much larger clone lies one base away. No conserved phenylalanine or tryptophan is present at the end of the CDR3, so a read error is the likely explanation. The rearrangement joins TRBV24-1 to TRBJ1-2; no clear D. The CDR3 contains 14 residues. The ends were cut back, 5 bases at V and 5 bases at J, with 14 bases in the middle. Looked up from germline, CDR1 is KGHDR and CDR2 is SFDVKD. Here the CDR3 DNA reads TGTGCCACCAGTGGGGAGCCATCGCGGTATGGCTACACCCTC. Translated: CATSGEPSRYGYTL.

The chain couples TRBV5-6 to TRBJ1-3, with D unresolved. The CDR3 has 12 amino acids. Germline V gene lookup returns CDR1 SGHDT and CDR2 YYEEEE. Trimming cost V 0 bases and J 14 bases, with 12 bases left between them. The CDR3 DNA reads TGTGCCAGCAGCTTGGTTGGACCCCCGCTATATTTT. It translates to CASSLVGPPLYF.

On this clonotype: An end of the junction does not agree with germline; a read error may underlie this. The CDR3 bases are TGTGCCAGCAGTTCGCCGACCGGTACACCCCTCCACTTT. Translation gives CASSSPTGTPLHF. This chain links TRBV24-1 with TRBJ1-6; D not certain. Per germline, CDR1 KGHDR and CDR2 SFDVKD. CDR3 length equals 13 residues.

This clonotype was recorded a few times. V and J are TRBV5-6 and TRBJ1-6; 7 bases line up with TRBD1. The V gene's germline CDR1 is SGHDT and CDR2 YYEEEE. Unmatched junction bases numbered 8, after V lost 4 bases and J lost 4 bases. The CDR3 is 16 amino acids. CDR3 in amino acids: CASSGGQDHYNSPLHF. Here the CDR3 DNA reads TGTGCCAGCAGCGGCGGACAGGACCATTATAATTCACCCCTCCACTTT.

This clonotype was seen more than once but under ten times. The chain is built from TRBV19 and TRBJ2-7; D may be TRBD1 (6 bases). The CDR3 totals 13 residues. Germline V gene sequence: CDR1 LNHDA, CDR2 SQIVND (reference sequence). V was trimmed by 9 bases and J by 6 bases, leaving 18 bases between them. CDR3 region: CASSLVQGSEQYF. CDR3 nucleotide sequence: TGTGCCAGCAGCTTAGTACAGGGCTCCGAGCAGTACTTC. The full variable domain, rest sourced from reference TRBV19 and TRBJ2-7, is DGGITQSPKYLFRKEGQNVTLSCEQNLNHDAMYWYRQDPGQGLRLIYYSQIVNDFQKGDIAEGYSVSREKKESFPLTVTSAQKNPTAFYLCASSLVQGSEQYFGPGTRLTVT.

This clonotype occurred a few times. CDR3 nucleotides: TGTGCCATCGGCAGAATTGACTATGGCTACACCTTC. This codes for CAIGRIDYGYTF. V is TRBV10-3 and J is TRBJ1-2; no firm D call. This CDR3 has 12 amino acids. Trimming removed 8 bases at V and 3 bases at J, with 10 bases between. Germline CDR1 reads ENHRY; CDR2 reads SYGVKD.

This clonotype was found a few times. The chain is built from TRBV19 and TRBJ2-1; the D gene is possibly TRBD2 (5 bases). This CDR3 region has 13 residues. From germline, CDR1 is LNHDA and CDR2 SQIVND (reference sequence). Trimming cost V 5 bases and J 7 bases, with 12 bases left between them. The CDR3 DNA reads as TGTGCCAGTAGTGTCTCCGGGGTAAATGAGCAGTTCTTC. It encodes CASSVSGVNEQFF. Together with reference TRBV19 and TRBJ2-1, the CDR3 gives the full variable domain: DGGITQSPKYLFRKEGQNVTLSCEQNLNHDAMYWYRQDPGQGLRLIYYSQIVNDFQKGDIAEGYSVSREKKESFPLTVTSAQKNPTAFYLCASSVSGVNEQFFGPGTRLTVL.

The chain is built from TRBV20-1 and TRBJ2-5; 8 nucleotides match TRBD1. Germline lookup yields CDR1 DFQATT and CDR2 SNEGSKA (reference sequence). The CDR3 runs 13 residues. V gave up 5 bases and J gave up 5 bases; unmatched junction bases: 7. The CDR3 protein is CSAGQGHEETQYF. Written as DNA, the CDR3 is TGCAGTGCTGGACAGGGTCATGAGGAGACCCAGTACTTC.